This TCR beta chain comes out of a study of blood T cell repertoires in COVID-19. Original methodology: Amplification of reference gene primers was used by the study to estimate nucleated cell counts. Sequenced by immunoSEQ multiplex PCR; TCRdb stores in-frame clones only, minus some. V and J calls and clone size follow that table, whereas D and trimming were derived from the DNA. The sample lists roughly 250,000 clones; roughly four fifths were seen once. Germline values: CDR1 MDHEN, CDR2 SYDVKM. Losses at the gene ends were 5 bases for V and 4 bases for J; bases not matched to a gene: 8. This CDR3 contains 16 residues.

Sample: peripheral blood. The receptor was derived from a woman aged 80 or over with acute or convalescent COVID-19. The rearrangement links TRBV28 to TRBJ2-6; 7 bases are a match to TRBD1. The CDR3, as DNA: TGTGCCAGCAGTCGCCTCGGGACAGCCGGGGCCAACGTCCTGACTTTC. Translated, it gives CASSRLGTAGANVLTF.